Listed here are 8 T cell receptor beta chains from one sample, sequenced in a study of Ad26.COV2.S vaccination and SARS-CoV-2 variants. Repertoires were generated with immunoSEQ multiplex PCR, while TCRdb's copy carries only in-frame clones and drops some. This table has a few hundred thousand clones, roughly 88% appearing once. Treatment in this sample: 15 to 20 received Ad26.COV2.S at low or high dose, single or two shots; five or six received placebo; per-sample allocation not given. Day 63 after the first vaccine or placebo injection was the time point for sampling. The specimen comprised peripheral blood, sampled in a trial of Ad26.COV2.S vaccine versus placebo. These receptors all come from a person between 18 and 59 years old who received the Ad26.COV2.S COVID-19 vaccine or a placebo.

The chain couples TRBV28 to TRBJ1-1; 12 bases are a match to TRBD1. CDR1 and CDR2 (germline): MDHEN, SYDVKM. The CDR3 loop spans 14 amino acids. V dropped 4 bases and J dropped 11; count of bases not matched to a gene: 8. The CDR3 sequence: CASSYRDRGRGAFF. CDR3 DNA: TGTGCCAGCAGTTACCGGGACAGGGGGCGCGGGGCTTTCTTT. Drawing the rest from reference TRBV28 and TRBJ1-1, the complete variable domain is DVKVTQSSRYLVKRTGEKVFLECVQDMDHENMFWYRQDPGLGLRLIYFSYDVKMKEKGDIPEGYSVSREKKERFSLILESASTNQTSMYLCASSYRDRGRGAFFGQGTRLTVV.

This chain joins TRBV6-5 and TRBJ1-1; D remains ambiguous. The length of the CDR3 is 15 residues. Germline CDR1 MNHEY, CDR2 SVGAGI. Trimming removed 2 bases at V and 1 base at J, with 11 bases between. Here the CDR3 reads CASSYVVGGNTEAFF. CDR3 DNA sequence: TGTGCCAGCAGTTACGTGGTGGGAGGGAACACTGAAGCTTTCTTT.

The chain combines TRBV10-3 with TRBJ1-4; no firm D call. Germline V gene lookup returns CDR1 ENHRY and CDR2 SYGVKD. The CDR3 covers 15 residues. V gave up 2 bases and J gave up 0 bases, with 7 bases separating them. Here the CDR3 reads CAISEGPATNEKLFF. DNA of the CDR3: TGTGCCATCAGTGAGGGGCCCGCAACTAATGAAAAACTGTTTTTT.

This chain joins TRBV7-2 and TRBJ2-3, with 8 bases aligning to TRBD1. Germline V gene data show CDR1 as SGHTA and CDR2 as FQGNSA. V was pared by 2 bases and J by 5 bases, with 12 bases of the junction left unmatched. The CDR3 has 17 residues. CDR3 nucleotide sequence: TGTGCCAGCAGCTTATCACCCGGAGACAGGGGCGGAGATACGCAGTATTTT. This translates into CASSLSPGDRGGDTQYF.

The chain combines TRBV5-1 with TRBJ2-3; D is unclear. This CDR3 contains 11 residues. Looked up from germline, CDR1 is SGHRS and CDR2 is YFSETQ. V gave up 2 bases and J gave up 4 bases, with 2 bases separating them. The CDR3 bases are TGCGCCAGCAGCTTCCCAGATACGCAGTATTTT. This sequence encodes CASSFPDTQYF. Filled out from reference TRBV5-1 and TRBJ2-3, the complete variable domain reads KAGVTQTPRYLIKTRGQQVTLSCSPISGHRSVSWYQQTPGQGLQFLFEYFSETQRNKGNFPGRFSGRQFSNSRSEMNVSTLELGDSALYLCASSFPDTQYFGPGTRLTVL.

This clone was counted once. The chain employs TRBV5-1 and TRBJ1-2, with 9 bases aligning to TRBD1. The germline gives CDR1 SGHRS, CDR2 YFSETQ. The length of the CDR3 is 15 residues. J gave up 2 bases and V 2 bases, and 4 bases lay outside the gene matches. DNA for the CDR3: TGCGCCAGCAGCTTTGGGGGGACAGGGAACTATGGCTACACCTTC. Its translation is CASSFGGTGNYGYTF.

The chain carries TRBV6-5 and TRBJ2-3, with D possibly matching TRBD2 (6 bases). Trimming took off 6 bases at V and 2 bases at J, with 15 bases between the two ends. The CDR3 is 15 amino acids. Germline lookup yields CDR1 MNHEY and CDR2 SVGAGI. CDR3 DNA: TGTGCCAGCAGCTCGGGACTGACAAACACAGATACGCAGTATTTT. Its protein is CASSSGLTNTDTQYF.

The chain carries TRBV14 and TRBJ2-5; possibly TRBD2 for D (6 bases). Trimming took 1 base from V and 5 from J, leaving 29 bases between them. Germline assignment: CDR1 SGHDN and CDR2 FVKESK. The CDR3 is made up of 20 amino acids. CDR3 sequence reads: CASSQGPTGRGGHLRETQYF. The CDR3, as DNA: TGTGCCAGCAGCCAAGGTCCGACGGGGCGGGGAGGTCATTTAAGGGAGACCCAGTACTTC.